The clone carrying this T cell receptor beta chain has only a few counts. Its cognate antigen is unknown. These data originate in a study of beta chain features in type 1 diabetes. Overall study findings and caveats: Within each of all four CD4+ subsets, Type 1 diabetes patients had TCRB CDR3s that were moderately but significantly shorter.

This CDR3 spans 12 amino acids. Germline V gene data show CDR1 as MGHDK and CDR2 as SYGVNS. V lost 6 bases to trimming and J lost 6 bases; unmatched junction nucleotides: 3. Expressed TCRB transcripts were sequenced, since all the RNA that had been isolated was reverse transcribed. Here immunoSEQ multiplex PCR was the method, and the copy in TCRdb shows in-frame clones only, minus some. The table has roughly 160,000 clones, about 7.9% seen once; the top ten hold roughly 0.5%. Without exception, sorted populations had purity beyond 95%. The sequence derives from a man between 18 and 29 years old with type 1 diabetes. The rearrangement links TRBV25-1 to TRBJ1-2, with 8 bases aligning to TRBD1. Sequenced material: central memory CD4+ T cells from blood. The CDR3 sequence is CASRTGDNGYTF. The CDR3 nucleotides read TGTGCCAGCAGGACAGGGGATAATGGCTACACCTTC.